The rows below give T cell receptor beta chains drawn from one sample of a study of blood T cells in healthy people across ages. MiXCR, run by TCRdb on the 5' RACE reads, gives a single entry per CDR3 protein. The table records 980,000 or so distinct CDR3 sequences, 40% to 60% of them present only once. Sequenced material: blood. All receptors derive from a man under 40 in good health. Each CDR3 is given with its conserved first and last residue. The D gene is left open where the match is weak. Only some rows state a clone size, as once, few, many or a class for expanded clones.

v_call,clone_size,j_call,d_call,cdr3_aa,cdr3_nt
TRBV28,.,TRBJ2-1,.,CASSPLSTGYNEQFF,TGTGCCAGCAGTCCCCTTAGCACAGGGTACAATGAGCAGTTCTTC
TRBV20-1,.,TRBJ1-2,.,CSAPGTTNYGYTF,TGCAGTGCCCCCGGGACAACCAACTATGGCTACACCTTC
TRBV6-4,.,TRBJ2-3,.,CASSDLPGLTDTQYF,TGTGCCAGCAGTGACCTCCCGGGCCTCACAGATACGCAGTATTTT
TRBV21-1,.,TRBJ1-6,.,CASSIRQGRSAPLHF,TGTGCCAGCAGCATTCGACAGGGGAGGAGTGCACCCCTCCACTTT
TRBV27,.,TRBJ1-4,.,CASSRDIGTNEKLFF,TGTGCCAGCAGTCGGGACATTGGGACTAATGAAAAACTGTTTTTT
TRBV20-1,.,TRBJ1-5,.,CSATSDPRLAQPQHF,TGCAGTGCTACCTCGGACCCCAGATTGGCTCAGCCCCAGCATTTT
TRBV14,.,TRBJ2-7,.,CASSQEDGGEQYF,TGCGCCAGCAGCCAAGAGGACGGTGGCGAGCAGTACTTC
TRBV7-2,.,TRBJ2-7,.,CASSFLNSRGYEQYF,TGTGCCAGCAGCTTTCTCAACTCCAGGGGTTACGAGCAGTACTTC
TRBV24-1,.,TRBJ2-5,.,CATSDPSSFGETQYF,TGTGCCACCAGTGATCCTTCTTCATTTGGGGAGACCCAGTACTTC
TRBV7-9,.,TRBJ2-3,.,CASSRGADADTQYF,TGTGCCAGCAGCCGAGGGGCCGACGCAGATACGCAGTATTTT
TRBV4-1,.,TRBJ2-7,.,CASSQVQGVYTYEQYF,TGCGCCAGCAGCCAGGTACAGGGCGTTTACACCTACGAGCAGTACTTC
TRBV4-2,.,TRBJ2-7,.,CASSQGQVGSYEQYF,TGTGCCAGCAGCCAAGGGCAGGTGGGCTCCTACGAGCAGTACTTC
TRBV6-6,.,TRBJ2-4,TRBD2,CASCSGTSAGEQYF,TGTGCCAGCTGTTCCGGGACTAGCGCGGGGGAGCAGTACTTC
TRBV7-9,few,TRBJ2-5,.,CASSSVSNLWGETQYF,TGTGCCAGCAGCTCTGTATCGAACCTCTGGGGAGAGACCCAGTACTTC
TRBV7-9,.,TRBJ2-5,.,CASSSQRTVNQETQYF,TGTGCCAGCAGCTCCCAACGGACAGTCAACCAAGAGACCCAGTACTTC
TRBV6-1,.,TRBJ2-2,.,CASSGNSDTGELFF,TGTGCCAGCAGCGGGAACAGTGACACCGGGGAGCTGTTTTTT
TRBV20-1,.,TRBJ2-7,TRBD2,CSARPTSGGYEQYF,TGCAGTGCTAGGCCGACTAGCGGGGGTTACGAGCAGTACTTC
TRBV29-1,.,TRBJ1-2,.,CGVIKGDSNGYTF,TGCGGCGTTATAAAGGGCGACAGTAATGGCTACACCTTC
TRBV20-1,.,TRBJ2-7,.,CSARAGTYKQYF,TGCAGTGCTAGAGCCGGAACCTACAAGCAGTACTTC
TRBV19,.,TRBJ1-1,.,CASSIQGSGAYNTEAFF,TGTGCCAGTAGTATCCAAGGGTCAGGGGCCTATAACACTGAAGCTTTCTTT
TRBV9,.,TRBJ2-7,TRBD1,CASSGRDRGDREQYF,TGTGCCAGCAGCGGCCGGGACAGGGGGGATAGGGAGCAGTACTTC
TRBV5-5,.,TRBJ2-5,.,CASSFLESQETQYF,TGTGCCAGCAGCTTTTTGGAGAGCCAAGAGACCCAGTACTTC
TRBV6-1,few,TRBJ1-2,.,CASSDKSFGTDNFDGYTF,TGTGCCAGCAGTGATAAAAGTTTTGGAACAGACAATTTTGATGGCTACACCTTC
TRBV27,.,TRBJ2-7,.,CASSLDGDGPYEQYF,TGTGCCAGCAGTTTAGACGGGGACGGGCCCTACGAGCAGTACTTC
TRBV20-1,.,TRBJ2-1,TRBD2,CSAGVAGGSYNEQFF,TGCAGTGCTGGGGTAGCGGGGGGCTCCTACAATGAGCAGTTCTTC
TRBV3-1,.,TRBJ1-2,.,CASSYDKTGPNYGYTF,TGTGCCAGCAGTTACGACAAGACAGGACCAAACTATGGCTACACCTTC
TRBV20-1,once,TRBJ2-3,TRBD1,CSATKGADYTDTQYF,TGCAGTGCTACTAAGGGGGCGGATTACACAGATACGCAGTATTTT
TRBV9,few,TRBJ2-1,TRBD1,CASSPPGTGGTNEQFF,TGTGCCAGCAGCCCCCCCGGGACAGGGGGAACCAATGAGCAGTTCTTC
TRBV28,.,TRBJ2-7,TRBD1,CASSLTRKGQARYEQYF,TGTGCCAGCAGTTTAACTAGAAAGGGACAGGCCCGCTACGAGCAGTACTTC
TRBV4-1,few,TRBJ1-5,.,CASSLTGDWGNQPQHF,TGCGCCAGCAGCCTGACGGGGGATTGGGGCAATCAGCCCCAGCATTTT
TRBV7-8,.,TRBJ1-6,.,CASGSTAYSPLHF,TGTGCCAGCGGCTCCACAGCTTATTCACCCCTCCACTTT
TRBV4-3,.,TRBJ1-1,.,CASSQGAGGHTEAFF,TGCGCCAGCAGCCAAGGGGCGGGGGGGCACACTGAAGCTTTCTTT
TRBV27,few,TRBJ1-1,.,CASSFLGAEAFF,TGTGCCAGCAGTTTTCTGGGAGCTGAAGCTTTCTTT
TRBV5-1,.,TRBJ2-7,TRBD1,CASRADRALTYEQYF,TGCGCCAGCAGGGCGGACAGGGCCTTAACCTACGAGCAGTACTTC
TRBV6-2/TRBV6-3,.,TRBJ2-3,.,CASSYSRSQYF,TGTGCCAGCAGTTACTCGAGATCGCAGTATTTT
TRBV5-1,.,TRBJ2-7,TRBD1,CASSLADRVTYEQYF,TGCGCCAGCAGCTTGGCCGACAGGGTTACCTACGAGCAGTACTTC
TRBV5-1,few,TRBJ2-3,.,CASSLAAGIADTQYF,TGCGCCAGCAGCTTGGCGGCAGGGATCGCAGATACGCAGTATTTT
TRBV7-2,.,TRBJ1-1,.,CASSVQGWGTEAFF,TGTGCCAGCAGCGTACAGGGTTGGGGCACTGAAGCTTTCTTT
TRBV20-1,.,TRBJ1-5,.,CSARDSLQINQPQHF,TGCAGTGCTAGAGATAGTCTACAGATCAATCAGCCCCAGCATTTT
TRBV20-1,.,TRBJ1-6,.,CSAGVSSPLHF,TGCAGTGCAGGAGTCAGTTCACCCCTCCACTTT
TRBV10-3,.,TRBJ1-6,TRBD1,CAISHETGTSSPLHF,TGTGCCATCAGCCACGAGACAGGGACGTCATCACCCCTCCACTTT
TRBV29-1,.,TRBJ1-1,TRBD1,CSGGGQGATEAFF,TGCAGCGGGGGTGGACAGGGGGCCACTGAAGCTTTCTTT
TRBV15,.,TRBJ2-1,TRBD1,CATSSSGTGADEQFF,TGTGCCACCAGCAGCTCCGGGACAGGGGCGGATGAGCAGTTCTTC
TRBV30,few,TRBJ2-7,.,CAWQGGQFYEQYF,TGTGCCTGGCAGGGGGGACAGTTCTACGAGCAGTACTTC
TRBV11-2,few,TRBJ2-1,.,CASSLEASTYNEQFF,TGTGCCAGCAGCTTAGAGGCTAGCACCTACAATGAGCAGTTCTTC
TRBV3-1,once,TRBJ2-5,.,CASSQGDIEETQYF,TGTGCCAGCAGCCAAGGCGACATCGAAGAGACCCAGTACTTC
TRBV12-3/TRBV12-4,few,TRBJ2-3,.,CASSPDGTDTQYF,TGTGCCAGCAGTCCTGACGGCACAGATACGCAGTATTTT
TRBV6-5,once,TRBJ2-5,TRBD2,CASSSGRLAGEETQYF,TGTGCCAGCAGTTCCGGCAGACTAGCGGGAGAAGAGACCCAGTACTTC
TRBV5-6,.,TRBJ1-2,.,CASSLGQQYYGYTF,TGTGCCAGCAGCTTGGGGCAGCAATACTATGGCTACACCTTC
TRBV12-3/TRBV12-4,.,TRBJ2-5,.,CASIRVGPAAGKETQYF,TGTGCCAGCATCCGGGTCGGCCCCGCAGCAGGGAAAGAGACCCAGTACTTC
TRBV4-3,.,TRBJ2-3,TRBD2,CASSQGLAGFTDTQYF,TGCGCCAGCAGCCAGGGACTAGCGGGGTTCACAGATACGCAGTATTTT
TRBV30,.,TRBJ1-2,.,CAWSGSTPRGYGYTF,TGTGCCTGGAGTGGGTCGACACCGCGGGGCTATGGCTACACCTTC
TRBV12-3/TRBV12-4,.,TRBJ2-1,.,CASGAGCNEQFF,TGTGCCAGCGGCGCAGGCTGCAATGAGCAGTTCTTC
TRBV4-2,few,TRBJ2-6,.,CASSQATTGSSGANVLTF,TGTGCCAGCAGCCAAGCTACGACAGGCTCCTCTGGGGCCAACGTCCTGACTTTC
TRBV7-3,many,TRBJ2-7,.,CASSVPRRSGDIYEQYF,TGTGCCAGCAGCGTTCCGAGGAGAAGCGGGGACATCTACGAGCAGTACTTC
TRBV6-2/TRBV6-3,many,TRBJ1-2,.,CASSYSEVDGYTF,TGTGCCAGCAGTTACTCTGAGGTCGATGGCTACACCTTC
TRBV28,many,TRBJ2-7,.,CASSFAVYEQYF,TGTGCCAGCAGTTTTGCGGTATACGAGCAGTACTTC
TRBV6-2/TRBV6-3,.,TRBJ2-3,.,CASSYSMRGSTDTQYF,TGTGCCAGCAGTTACTCGATGCGAGGTAGCACAGATACGCAGTATTTT
TRBV6-2/TRBV6-3,.,TRBJ2-6,TRBD1,CSPTSTTGQGAGFIYSGANVLTF,TGCAGCCCGACCTCAACGACCGGACAGGGGGCCGGATTTATTTACTCTGGGGCCAACGTCCTGACTTTC